The 15 T cell receptor beta chains below were found in one sample sequenced in a study of CD8 T cells in ankylosing spondylitis. TCRdb processed the 5' RACE reads anew with MiXCR; each CDR3 protein has one entry. The profile covers about 240,000 distinct CDR3 sequences, with around 10% appearing a single time and 6% to 8% taken by the ten largest. Input material: blood, either unsorted or a sorted T cell fraction (not recorded which). The source of these receptors is a male donor with ankylosing spondylitis or in good health (not recorded which).

This clonotype turned up a few times. The CDR3 nucleotides read TGTGCCATCAGTGGCAGCGGGAGGGCTGTCGATGAGCAGTTCTTC. It codes for CAISGSGRAVDEQFF. The genes are TRBV10-3 and TRBJ2-1; TRBD2 matches 10 bases. Germline-derived CDR1 and CDR2 are ENHRY and SYGVKD. Trimming removed 4 bases from V and 8 bases from J; junction bases left unmatched: 8. There are 15 residues in the CDR3.

This clonotype was recorded at least ten times. As DNA, the CDR3 is TGCGCCAGCAGATGGACCGACAGGGGGCATGGAAAACTGTTTTTT. Translated: CASRWTDRGHGKLFF. The gene calls are TRBV5-1 and TRBJ1-4; 10 bases are shared with TRBD1. The germline V gene has CDR1 SGHRS and CDR2 YFSETQ. The CDR3 extends over 15 amino acids. The ends lost 5 bases at V and 10 bases at J; junction bases unmatched: 11.

The table lists this clonotype with many counts. The V call is TRBV20-1, the J call TRBJ2-1; 9 bases fit TRBD2. Per the germline V gene, CDR1 is DFQATT and CDR2 is SNEGSKA (reference sequence). This CDR3 comprises 18 residues. V gave up 1 base and J gave up 0 bases; unmatched junction bases: 10. The CDR3 DNA reads as TGCAGTGCTAGAGTGGGTAGCGGGGGTCGTAGCTCCTACAATGAGCAGTTCTTC. As protein: CSARVGSGGRSSYNEQFF.

This clonotype was seen more than once but under ten times. The V gene is TRBV11-2, the J gene TRBJ2-5; D may be TRBD2 (5 bases). The V gene's germline CDR1 is SGHAT and CDR2 FQNNGV. V gave up 3 bases and J gave up 5 bases, with 13 bases separating them. The CDR3 extends over 14 amino acids. The CDR3 nucleotides are TGTGCCAGCAGCTTGGTCGGGGTCCGGGAGACCCAGTACTTC. This codes for CASSLVGVRETQYF.

This clonotype was found many times. No conserved phenylalanine or tryptophan ends this CDR3, so it is likely a read error. This rearrangement joins TRBV5-1 to TRBJ2-3; no clear D. There are 14 residues in the CDR3. Germline V gene sequence: CDR1 SGHRS, CDR2 YFSETQ. The V and J ends lost 0 bases and 0 bases respectively, with 5 bases between them. The CDR3 coding sequence is TGCGCCAGCAGCTTGGGCGACAGCACAGATACGCAGTATTTG. Its protein product is CASSLGDSTDTQYL.

In this sample, this clonotype turned up many times. The V call is TRBV6-5, the J call TRBJ2-5; no definite D call. This CDR3 spans 15 amino acids. V was clipped by 2 bases and J by 0 bases, with 10 bases between them. Germline CDR1 MNHEY, CDR2 SVGAGI. CDR3 nucleotides: TGTGCCAGCAGTTACACACAGAGTGACCAAGAGACCCAGTACTTC. Translation gives CASSYTQSDQETQYF.

This clonotype came up many times. The rearrangement uses TRBV15 and TRBJ1-3; D is unclear. In germline, CDR1 is LNHNV, CDR2 YYDKDF (reference sequence). V lost 3 bases and J 1 base, leaving 4 bases between the germline ends. This CDR3 contains 13 residues. The CDR3 region is CATSSESGNTIYF. DNA for the CDR3: TGTGCCACCAGCAGTGAGTCTGGAAACACCATATATTTT.

This clonotype was counted many times. The rearrangement uses TRBV5-1 and TRBJ1-2; weak D call: TRBD1 (6 bases). This CDR3 region has 12 residues. Germline CDR1 SGHRS, CDR2 YFSETQ. The V end was cut by 4 bases, the J end by 8 bases, with 12 bases between. Written as DNA, the CDR3 is TGCGCCAGCAGCCCAACAGGGCGCGGCTACACCTTC. Translation: CASSPTGRGYTF.

On this clonotype itself: A much larger clonotype is one base distant, so this may be a read error. This chain links TRBV15 with TRBJ2-7; D call uncertain. The CDR3 covers 15 residues. CDR1 is LNHNV, CDR2 YYDKDF, per germline (reference sequence). CDR3: CVTSRVVRSSYEQYF. CDR3 DNA sequence: TGTGTCACCAGCAGAGTAGTGAGATCCTCCTACGAGCAGTACTTC.

This clonotype was seen a few times. The CDR3 reads CASSTSGTGYQPQHF. In DNA form, the CDR3 reads TGTGCCAGCAGTACCTCCGGGACAGGGTATCAGCCCCAGCATTTT. The chain combines TRBV12-3 or TRBV12-4 with TRBJ1-5, with 9 bases fitting TRBD1. This CDR3 comprises 15 residues. V lost 5 bases to trimming and J lost 5 bases; unmatched junction nucleotides: 7.

In this sample, this clonotype turned up many times. The chain joins TRBV10-3 to TRBJ1-2; 10 positions match TRBD1. Germline assignment: CDR1 ENHRY and CDR2 SYGVKD. The CDR3 is 15 amino acids. After removal of 4 bases from V and 6 bases from J, the junction contained 8 bases not matched to a gene. In DNA form, the CDR3 reads TGTGCCATCAGTGCTTATCCCGGGACAGGGGATGGCTACACCTTC. It codes for CAISAYPGTGDGYTF.

This clonotype was recorded at least ten times. CDR3 coding DNA: TGTGCCACCAGCAGAGCTGCCTCAAACACTGAAGCTTTCTTT. Its translation: CATSRAASNTEAFF. The genes are TRBV15 and TRBJ1-1, with no clear D. Germline V CDR1 and CDR2: LNHNV, YYDKDF (reference sequence). V shed 1 base and J shed 2 bases, with 8 bases lying between them. This CDR3 comprises 14 residues.

The chain uses TRBV4-2 and TRBJ1-1; D gene uncertain. CDR1 and CDR2 (germline): LGHNA, YNFKEQ. V shed 4 bases and J shed 0 bases, with 9 bases lying between them. CDR3 length equals 14 residues. The CDR3 is CASSPGLLNTEAFF. In DNA form, the CDR3 reads TGTGCCAGCAGCCCCGGGCTCCTGAACACTGAAGCTTTCTTT.

This clonotype has at least ten counts. The V gene is TRBV5-1, the J gene TRBJ2-2, with D uncertain. The CDR3 has 15 amino acids. The germline V gene encodes CDR1 SGHRS and CDR2 YFSETQ. The V gene lost 5 bases and the J gene lost 0 bases, with 11 bases spanning the gap. CDR3 coding DNA: TGCGCCAGCAGGATTGCCCCTTCGAACACCGGGGAGCTGTTTTTT. It is translated as CASRIAPSNTGELFF.

This clonotype was counted at least ten times. The genes are TRBV3-1 and TRBJ2-1; tentatively, D is TRBD1 (5 bases). The CDR3 runs to 14 residues. Deletions cut 3 bases from V and 9 bases from J, with 15 bases between. CDR1 and CDR2 from the germline V gene are LGHDT and YNNKEL (reference sequence). The CDR3 nucleotides read TGTGCCAGCAGCCAGGGGCTAGTCCGTCCTGAGCAGTTCTTC. Amino acid sequence: CASSQGLVRPEQFF.